The rows below give T cell receptor beta chains drawn from one sample of a study of PD-L1 blockade in urothelial cancer. Libraries were prepared by immunoSEQ multiplex PCR; TCRdb keeps only in-frame clonotypes and omits some of them. Here the sample spans under 95,000 clones, over 80% being singletons. This sample comprised PBMCs, obtained around atezolizumab (anti-PD-L1) treatment. These receptors originate from a man aged 55-75 years with urothelial cancer. CDR3s include the opening cysteine and the closing phenylalanine or tryptophan. The D gene is left open where the match is weak. Rows give clone size only sometimes, using once, few, many, or a class for an expanded clone.

d_gene: -
j_gene: TRBJ2-1
abundance: -
v_gene: TRBV5-1
CDR3nt: TGCGCCAGCAGCTACGGGACCTACAATGAGCAGTTCTTC
CDR3aa: CASSYGTYNEQFF

d_gene: -
j_gene: TRBJ1-3
abundance: -
v_gene: TRBV18
CDR3nt: TGTGCCAGCTCACCAGCTATACCCGGACAGCGTGGAAACACCATATATTTT
CDR3aa: CASSPAIPGQRGNTIYF

d_gene: -
j_gene: TRBJ1-6
abundance: -
v_gene: TRBV7-2
CDR3nt: TGTGCCAGCAGCATACAAGAGACAGGAACAATATCCATAGGTTCACCCCTCCACTTT
CDR3aa: CASSIQETGTISIGSPLHF

d_gene: TRBD1
j_gene: TRBJ2-1
abundance: -
v_gene: TRBV5-1
CDR3nt: TGCGCCAGCAGCGCCTCTCCAGGGACAGGGGAGGGTGAGCAGTTCTTC
CDR3aa: CASSASPGTGEGEQFF

d_gene: TRBD2
j_gene: TRBJ2-3
abundance: -
v_gene: TRBV27
CDR3nt: TGTGCCAGCAGTCCGGGGACTAGCGGGAGAAATACGCAGTATTTT
CDR3aa: CASSPGTSGRNTQYF

d_gene: -
j_gene: TRBJ2-3
abundance: once
v_gene: TRBV7-6
CDR3nt: TGTGCCAGCATGACGGGGGATACTAGCACAGATACGCAGTATTTT
CDR3aa: CASMTGDTSTDTQYF

d_gene: -
j_gene: TRBJ2-7
abundance: -
v_gene: TRBV6-5
CDR3nt: TGTGCCAGCAGTTACTCGACTCCAGGGACCTACGAGCAGTACTTC
CDR3aa: CASSYSTPGTYEQYF

d_gene: -
j_gene: TRBJ1-2
abundance: -
v_gene: TRBV29-1
CDR3nt: TGCAGCGTTGAAAGATCCCGAAAAAGAAACCAGGGCTACACCTTC
CDR3aa: CSVERSRKRNQGYTF

d_gene: -
j_gene: TRBJ1-3
abundance: -
v_gene: TRBV29-1
CDR3nt: TGCAGCGTAGATACAGGGTTCATTGGAAACACCATATATTTT
CDR3aa: CSVDTGFIGNTIYF

d_gene: TRBD2
j_gene: TRBJ2-7
abundance: -
v_gene: TRBV6-5
CDR3nt: TGTGCCAGCAGTTACGGGACTAGCGGGCGAAACTACGAGCAGTACTTC
CDR3aa: CASSYGTSGRNYEQYF

d_gene: TRBD2
j_gene: TRBJ2-3
abundance: -
v_gene: TRBV19
CDR3nt: TGTGCCAGTAGTATAGGGCGGGGGGGTTCGACAGATACGCAGTATTTT
CDR3aa: CASSIGRGGSTDTQYF

d_gene: -
j_gene: TRBJ1-2
abundance: -
v_gene: TRBV5-4
CDR3nt: TGTGCCAGCAGCTTTTGGTCTAGAAACTTCTATGGCTACACCTTC
CDR3aa: CASSFWSRNFYGYTF

d_gene: -
j_gene: TRBJ2-7
abundance: -
v_gene: TRBV9
CDR3nt: TGTGCCAGCAGCGTAGAAGCGGCCAGCTCCTACGAGCAGTACTTC
CDR3aa: CASSVEAASSYEQYF

d_gene: TRBD1
j_gene: TRBJ2-1
abundance: -
v_gene: TRBV7-9
CDR3nt: TGTGCCAGCAGCGGAAGGGGACAGCCCTACGATGAGCAGTTCTTC
CDR3aa: CASSGRGQPYDEQFF

d_gene: TRBD1
j_gene: TRBJ1-5
abundance: -
v_gene: TRBV6-1
CDR3nt: TGTGCCAGCAGTGAGTATAGGACAGGGGGCGGCAATCAGCCCCAGCATTTT
CDR3aa: CASSEYRTGGGNQPQHF

d_gene: TRBD1
j_gene: TRBJ1-2
abundance: -
v_gene: TRBV29-1
CDR3nt: TGCAGCGTTGAAGCCTATTGGGACAGGGGAGATCTCTATGGCTACACCTTC
CDR3aa: CSVEAYWDRGDLYGYTF

d_gene: -
j_gene: TRBJ2-2
abundance: -
v_gene: TRBV7-2
CDR3nt: TGTGCCAGCAGCTCCCAGGGTGGGACTAACACCGGGGAGCTGTTTTTT
CDR3aa: CASSSQGGTNTGELFF

d_gene: -
j_gene: TRBJ1-4
abundance: -
v_gene: TRBV7-9
CDR3nt: TGTGCCAGCAGCTCTGGGAGGGAAAAACTGTTTTTT
CDR3aa: CASSSGREKLFF

d_gene: -
j_gene: TRBJ1-4
abundance: -
v_gene: TRBV5-1
CDR3nt: TGCGCCAGCAGCTTTGAGTTTAACTCCGCTGGAAAACTGTTTTTT
CDR3aa: CASSFEFNSAGKLFF

d_gene: -
j_gene: TRBJ2-1
abundance: few
v_gene: TRBV9
CDR3nt: TGTGCCAGCAGCGTTGGTCCCCTAAATGAGCAGTTCTTC
CDR3aa: CASSVGPLNEQFF

d_gene: -
j_gene: TRBJ2-3
abundance: once
v_gene: TRBV18
CDR3nt: TGTGCCAGCTCATCCACGACAGTTGATACGCAGTATTTT
CDR3aa: CASSSTTVDTQYF

d_gene: -
j_gene: TRBJ2-7
abundance: once
v_gene: TRBV28
CDR3nt: TGTGCCAGCAGCCCCGGACAGATCGGCTCCTACGAGCAGTACTTC
CDR3aa: CASSPGQIGSYEQYF

d_gene: TRBD1
j_gene: TRBJ1-2
abundance: -
v_gene: TRBV7-8
CDR3nt: TGTGCCAGCAGCTTATCGGGACAGGGTCAAGGCTACACCTTC
CDR3aa: CASSLSGQGQGYTF

d_gene: -
j_gene: TRBJ1-3
abundance: -
v_gene: TRBV7-9
CDR3nt: TGTGCCAGCAGCTCCATATCCGACCCACAGGGTCGCTCTGGAAACACCATATATTTT
CDR3aa: CASSSISDPQGRSGNTIYF

d_gene: -
j_gene: TRBJ1-4
abundance: -
v_gene: TRBV30
CDR3nt: TGTGCCTGGAGTTTGGCCACAACTAATGAAAAACTGTTTTTT
CDR3aa: CAWSLATTNEKLFF

d_gene: TRBD1
j_gene: TRBJ2-6
abundance: -
v_gene: TRBV19
CDR3nt: TGTGCCAGTAGGGAGCTTGACAGGGTGGCTGGGGCCAACGTCCTGACTTTC
CDR3aa: CASRELDRVAGANVLTF

d_gene: -
j_gene: TRBJ2-7
abundance: few
v_gene: TRBV5-4
CDR3nt: TGTGCCAGCAGCCTAGGACTGACCTACGAGCAGTACTTC
CDR3aa: CASSLGLTYEQYF

d_gene: TRBD1
j_gene: TRBJ2-5
abundance: -
v_gene: TRBV12-5
CDR3nt: TGTGCTAGTGGTTTGGTCCGGGACAGGGGGCGAGAGACCCAGTACTTC
CDR3aa: CASGLVRDRGRETQYF

d_gene: -
j_gene: TRBJ1-5
abundance: few
v_gene: TRBV7-8
CDR3nt: TGTGCCAGCAGCTTAGAACAAGGGAGCTCGGCCCAGCATTTT
CDR3aa: CASSLEQGSSAQHF

d_gene: -
j_gene: TRBJ2-6
abundance: -
v_gene: TRBV5-1
CDR3nt: TGCGCCAGCAGCTCCTTTGGAGGGACAGCTATATCTGGGGCCAACGTCCTGACTTTC
CDR3aa: CASSSFGGTAISGANVLTF

d_gene: TRBD2
j_gene: TRBJ2-7
abundance: -
v_gene: TRBV10-3
CDR3nt: TGTGCCGTAGCGGGGGCCCTACAAAGCTCCTACGAGCAGTACTTC
CDR3aa: CAVAGALQSSYEQYF

d_gene: -
j_gene: TRBJ2-7
abundance: -
v_gene: TRBV28
CDR3nt: TGTGCCAGCAGTCGAGGGGGGGTGCACGAGCAGTACTTC
CDR3aa: CASSRGGVHEQYF

d_gene: -
j_gene: TRBJ2-6
abundance: once
v_gene: TRBV27
CDR3nt: TGTGCCAGCAGTCCCATCGAACATTCTGGGGCCAACGTCCTGACTTTC
CDR3aa: CASSPIEHSGANVLTF

d_gene: TRBD2
j_gene: TRBJ2-1
abundance: -
v_gene: TRBV2
CDR3nt: TGTGCCAGCAGTGTGAATAGCGGGAGCGGGAATGAGCAGTTCTTC
CDR3aa: CASSVNSGSGNEQFF

d_gene: TRBD1
j_gene: TRBJ2-3
abundance: -
v_gene: TRBV7-9
CDR3nt: TGTGCCAGCAGCCGGACAGGGGCCCCAGATACGCAGTATTTT
CDR3aa: CASSRTGAPDTQYF

d_gene: -
j_gene: TRBJ2-7
abundance: -
v_gene: TRBV21-1
CDR3nt: TGTGCCAGCAGCAAGGACAGGGGAGAGTACGAGCAGTACTTC
CDR3aa: CASSKDRGEYEQYF

d_gene: -
j_gene: TRBJ2-5
abundance: -
v_gene: TRBV5-5
CDR3nt: TGTGCCAGCAGCTTCCGGTGGCAGGGCAGTAGAGAGACCCAGTACTTC
CDR3aa: CASSFRWQGSRETQYF

d_gene: -
j_gene: TRBJ1-1
abundance: -
v_gene: TRBV7-9
CDR3nt: TGTGCCAGCAGCCAGTCGGGGTACACTGAAGCTTTCTTT
CDR3aa: CASSQSGYTEAFF

d_gene: TRBD2
j_gene: TRBJ2-5
abundance: once
v_gene: TRBV5-4
CDR3nt: TGTGCCAGCAGCAGACTAGCGGGGGGGGAAAAAGAGACCCAGTACTTC
CDR3aa: CASSRLAGGEKETQYF

d_gene: -
j_gene: TRBJ2-7
abundance: once
v_gene: TRBV5-4
CDR3nt: TGCGCCAGCAGCCAAGACAGGCAGAACCCCTACGAGCAGTACTTC
CDR3aa: CASSQDRQNPYEQYF

d_gene: TRBD1
j_gene: TRBJ2-4
abundance: -
v_gene: TRBV5-8
CDR3nt: TGTGCCAGCAGCCGGACCGGGACAGCCACTCTTTGGAACATTCAGTACTTC
CDR3aa: CASSRTGTATLWNIQYF

d_gene: -
j_gene: TRBJ2-1
abundance: -
v_gene: TRBV18
CDR3nt: TGTGCCAGCTCACCACCGTCTAGCGTCGAGCAGTTCTTC
CDR3aa: CASSPPSSVEQFF

d_gene: -
j_gene: TRBJ1-5
abundance: -
v_gene: TRBV10-2
CDR3nt: TGCGCCAGCAGTGAGTCCAGGGGATATCAGCCCCAGCATTTT
CDR3aa: CASSESRGYQPQHF

d_gene: -
j_gene: TRBJ1-6
abundance: few
v_gene: TRBV7-9
CDR3nt: TGTGCCAGCAGCCCGTACAGGGATACGAATTCACCCCTCCACTTT
CDR3aa: CASSPYRDTNSPLHF

d_gene: TRBD2
j_gene: TRBJ2-5
abundance: -
v_gene: TRBV4-3
CDR3nt: TGCGCCAGCAGCCAAGATTCGGCGGGAGGGAGCGAGACCCAGTACTTC
CDR3aa: CASSQDSAGGSETQYF

d_gene: TRBD2
j_gene: TRBJ2-4
abundance: -
v_gene: TRBV19
CDR3nt: TGTGCCAGTAGTATAGATCGGGAGGGGGGAGCCAAAAACATTCAGTACTTC
CDR3aa: CASSIDREGGAKNIQYF

d_gene: TRBD1
j_gene: TRBJ2-7
abundance: -
v_gene: TRBV19
CDR3nt: TGTGCCAGTAGTATGGGGACAGCGTCCCTTCCCCCCTACGAGCAGTACTTC
CDR3aa: CASSMGTASLPPYEQYF

d_gene: TRBD1
j_gene: TRBJ2-7
abundance: once
v_gene: TRBV28
CDR3nt: TGTGCCAGCAGTAAACTCGGACAGGGGGCCGGCGAGCAGTACTTC
CDR3aa: CASSKLGQGAGEQYF

d_gene: TRBD1
j_gene: TRBJ1-6
abundance: -
v_gene: TRBV30
CDR3nt: TGTGCCTGGAGTGTATTCGGGACAGGGTATCATTCACCCCTCCACTTT
CDR3aa: CAWSVFGTGYHSPLHF

d_gene: -
j_gene: TRBJ2-7
abundance: -
v_gene: TRBV5-4
CDR3nt: TGTGCCAGCAGCTTGGGACTGCGCTCCTACGAGCAGTACTTC
CDR3aa: CASSLGLRSYEQYF

d_gene: -
j_gene: TRBJ1-3
abundance: once
v_gene: TRBV11-2
CDR3nt: TGTGCCAGCAGTTGGGTCTCGACAGGCTCTGGAAACACCATATATTTT
CDR3aa: CASSWVSTGSGNTIYF

d_gene: -
j_gene: TRBJ1-4
abundance: -
v_gene: TRBV5-1
CDR3nt: TGCGCCAGCAGCTTGATTCCCCGGGATGAAAAACTGTTTTTT
CDR3aa: CASSLIPRDEKLFF